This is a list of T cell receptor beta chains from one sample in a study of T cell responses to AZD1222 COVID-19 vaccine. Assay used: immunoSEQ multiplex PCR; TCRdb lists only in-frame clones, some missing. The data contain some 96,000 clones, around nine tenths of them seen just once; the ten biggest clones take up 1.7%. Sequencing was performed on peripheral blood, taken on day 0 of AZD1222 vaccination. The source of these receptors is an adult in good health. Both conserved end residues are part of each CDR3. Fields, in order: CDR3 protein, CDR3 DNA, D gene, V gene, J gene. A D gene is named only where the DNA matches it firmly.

CDR3: CASSGGNRETQYF
DNA: TGTGCCAGCAGCGGCGGGAATCGAGAGACCCAGTACTTC
D: -
V: TRBV27
J: TRBJ2-5

CDR3: CASSVEPGLAGTYEQYF
DNA: TGTGCCAGCAGCGTAGAGCCGGGACTAGCGGGGACCTACGAGCAGTACTTC
D: TRBD2
V: TRBV9
J: TRBJ2-7

CDR3: CASSLDPGTLPYGYTF
DNA: TGCGCCAGCAGCTTGGATCCCGGAACCCTCCCCTATGGCTACACCTTC
D: -
V: TRBV5-1
J: TRBJ1-2

CDR3: CASSFGLHSGNTIYF
DNA: TGTGCCAGCAGTTTTGGCCTGCACTCTGGAAACACCATATATTTT
D: -
V: TRBV6-6
J: TRBJ1-3

CDR3: CASRATGGEAFF
DNA: TGTGCCAGCAGGGCGACAGGGGGTGAAGCTTTCTTT
D: TRBD1
V: TRBV2
J: TRBJ1-1

CDR3: CASSLPWAGGGNEQFF
DNA: TGCGCCAGCAGCTTACCTTGGGCAGGGGGCGGGAATGAGCAGTTCTTC
D: TRBD1
V: TRBV5-1
J: TRBJ2-1

CDR3: CASSLPGQANTEAFF
DNA: TGTGCCAGCTCACTCCCGGGACAGGCGAACACTGAAGCTTTCTTT
D: TRBD1
V: TRBV18
J: TRBJ1-1

CDR3: CSVWQGLTNTEAFF
DNA: TGCAGCGTTTGGCAGGGGCTTACGAACACTGAAGCTTTCTTT
D: -
V: TRBV29-1
J: TRBJ1-1

CDR3: CASSGQGAYNSPLHF
DNA: TGTGCCAGCAGCGGACAGGGCGCCTATAATTCACCCCTCCACTTT
D: TRBD1
V: TRBV28
J: TRBJ1-6

CDR3: CASSYGPSTGELFF
DNA: TGTGCCAGCAGTTACGGTCCGTCCACCGGGGAGCTGTTTTTT
D: -
V: TRBV6-5
J: TRBJ2-2

CDR3: CASSSRVTNEKLFF
DNA: TGTGCCAGCAGTAGCAGGGTTACCAATGAAAAACTGTTTTTT
D: -
V: TRBV27
J: TRBJ1-4

CDR3: CASSLTPGGGTEAFF
DNA: TGTGCCAGCAGCTTAACCCCAGGGGGAGGCACTGAAGCTTTCTTT
D: TRBD1
V: TRBV7-2
J: TRBJ1-1